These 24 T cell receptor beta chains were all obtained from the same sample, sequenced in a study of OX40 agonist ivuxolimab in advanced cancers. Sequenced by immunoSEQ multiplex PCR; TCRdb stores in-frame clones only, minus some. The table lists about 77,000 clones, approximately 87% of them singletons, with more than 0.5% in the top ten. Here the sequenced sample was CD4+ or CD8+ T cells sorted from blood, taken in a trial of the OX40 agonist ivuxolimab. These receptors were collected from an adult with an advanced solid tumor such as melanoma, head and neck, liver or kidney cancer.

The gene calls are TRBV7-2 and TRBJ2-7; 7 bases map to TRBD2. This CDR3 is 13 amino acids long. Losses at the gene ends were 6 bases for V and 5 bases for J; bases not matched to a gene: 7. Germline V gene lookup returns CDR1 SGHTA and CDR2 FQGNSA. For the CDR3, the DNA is TGTGCCAGCAGGGCAGCGGGGCAGGACGAGCAGTACTTC. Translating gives CASRAAGQDEQYF. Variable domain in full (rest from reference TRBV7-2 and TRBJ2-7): GAGVSQSPSNKVTEKGKDVELRCDPISGHTALYWYRQSLGQGLEFLIYFQGNSAPDKSGLPSDRFSAERTGGSVSTLTIQRTQQEDSAVYLCASRAAGQDEQYFGPGTRLTVT.

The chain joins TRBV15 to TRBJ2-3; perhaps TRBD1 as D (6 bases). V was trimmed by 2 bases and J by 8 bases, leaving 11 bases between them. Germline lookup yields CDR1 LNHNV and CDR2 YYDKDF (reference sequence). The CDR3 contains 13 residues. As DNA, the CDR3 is TGTGCCACCAGCAGACCCCTAGGGGGTACGCAGTATTTT. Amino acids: CATSRPLGGTQYF.

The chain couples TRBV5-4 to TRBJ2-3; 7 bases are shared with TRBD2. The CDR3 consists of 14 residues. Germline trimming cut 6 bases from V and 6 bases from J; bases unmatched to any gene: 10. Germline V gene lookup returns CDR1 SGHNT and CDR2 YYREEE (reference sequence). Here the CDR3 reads CASTQTGGVDTQYF. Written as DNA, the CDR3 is TGTGCCAGCACCCAGACGGGGGGAGTGGATACGCAGTATTTT.

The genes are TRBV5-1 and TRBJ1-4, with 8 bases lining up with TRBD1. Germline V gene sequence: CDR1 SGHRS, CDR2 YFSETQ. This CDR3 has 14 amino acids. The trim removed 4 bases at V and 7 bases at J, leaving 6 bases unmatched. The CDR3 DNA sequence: TGCGCCAGCAGCCCGGACAGGGTTCGTGAAAAACTGTTTTTT. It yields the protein CASSPDRVREKLFF.

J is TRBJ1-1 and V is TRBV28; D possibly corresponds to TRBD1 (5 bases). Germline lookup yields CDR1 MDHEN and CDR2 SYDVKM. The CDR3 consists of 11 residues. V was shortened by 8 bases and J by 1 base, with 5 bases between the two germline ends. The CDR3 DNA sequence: TGTGCCAGCCAGGGGAACACTGAAGCTTTCTTT. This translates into CASQGNTEAFF.

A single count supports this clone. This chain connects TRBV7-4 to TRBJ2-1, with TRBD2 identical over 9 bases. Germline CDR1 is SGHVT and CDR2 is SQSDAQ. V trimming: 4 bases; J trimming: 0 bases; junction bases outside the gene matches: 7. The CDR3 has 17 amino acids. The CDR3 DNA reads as TGTGCCAGCAGCTCCCAGCGGGGGGAGTACTCCTACAATGAGCAGTTCTTC. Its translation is CASSSQRGEYSYNEQFF. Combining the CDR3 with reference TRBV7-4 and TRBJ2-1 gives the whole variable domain GAGVSQSPRYKVAKRGRDVALRCDSISGHVTLYWYRQTLGQGSEVLTYSQSDAQRDKSGRPSGRFSAERPERSVSTLKIQRTEQGDSAVYLCASSSQRGEYSYNEQFFGPGTRLTVL.

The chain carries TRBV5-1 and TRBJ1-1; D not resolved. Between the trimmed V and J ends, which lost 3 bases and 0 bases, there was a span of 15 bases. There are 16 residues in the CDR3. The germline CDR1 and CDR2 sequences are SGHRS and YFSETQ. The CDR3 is CASSSRGGPLNTEAFF. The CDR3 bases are TGCGCCAGCAGCTCTCGAGGAGGTCCTTTGAACACTGAAGCTTTCTTT.

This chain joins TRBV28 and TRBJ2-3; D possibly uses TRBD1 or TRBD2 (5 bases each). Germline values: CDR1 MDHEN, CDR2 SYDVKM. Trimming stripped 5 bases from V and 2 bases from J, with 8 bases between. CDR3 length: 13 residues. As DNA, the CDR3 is TGTGCCAGCAGTCGGGACGACACAGATACGCAGTATTTT. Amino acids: CASSRDDTDTQYF.

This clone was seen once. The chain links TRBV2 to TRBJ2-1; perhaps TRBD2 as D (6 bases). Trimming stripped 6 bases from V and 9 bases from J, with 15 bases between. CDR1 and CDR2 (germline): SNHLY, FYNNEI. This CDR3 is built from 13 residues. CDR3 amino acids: CASRQGGFGEQFF. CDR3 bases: TGTGCCAGCAGGCAGGGAGGATTCGGTGAGCAGTTCTTC.

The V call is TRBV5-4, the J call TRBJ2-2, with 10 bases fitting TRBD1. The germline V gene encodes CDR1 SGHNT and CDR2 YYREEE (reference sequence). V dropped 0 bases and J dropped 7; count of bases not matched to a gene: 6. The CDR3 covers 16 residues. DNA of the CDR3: TGTGCCAGCAGCTTGGCCGGGACAGGGGCCATCGGGGAGCTGTTTTTT. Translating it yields CASSLAGTGAIGELFF.

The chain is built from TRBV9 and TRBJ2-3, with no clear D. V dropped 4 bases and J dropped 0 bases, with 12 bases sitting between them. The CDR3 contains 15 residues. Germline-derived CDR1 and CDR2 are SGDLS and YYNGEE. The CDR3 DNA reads TGTGCCAGCAGCCGAAGATTACCCAGCACAGATACGCAGTATTTT. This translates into CASSRRLPSTDTQYF.

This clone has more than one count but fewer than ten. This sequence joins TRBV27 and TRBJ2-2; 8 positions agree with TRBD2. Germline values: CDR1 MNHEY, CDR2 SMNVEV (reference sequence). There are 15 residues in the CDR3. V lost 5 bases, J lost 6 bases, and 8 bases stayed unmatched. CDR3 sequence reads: CASSPYRTSPGELFF. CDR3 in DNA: TGTGCCAGCAGTCCATACCGGACTAGCCCCGGGGAGCTGTTTTTT.

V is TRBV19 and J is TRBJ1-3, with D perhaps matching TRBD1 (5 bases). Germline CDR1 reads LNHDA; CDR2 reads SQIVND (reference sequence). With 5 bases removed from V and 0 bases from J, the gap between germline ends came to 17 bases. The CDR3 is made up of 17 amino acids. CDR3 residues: CASSASGTPSSGNTIYF. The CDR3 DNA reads TGTGCCAGTAGTGCCTCCGGGACCCCGAGCTCTGGAAACACCATATATTTT.

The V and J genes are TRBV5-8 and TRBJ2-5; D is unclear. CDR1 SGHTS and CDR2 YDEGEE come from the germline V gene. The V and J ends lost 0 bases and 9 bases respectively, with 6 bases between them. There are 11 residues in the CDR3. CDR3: CASSLVWAQYF. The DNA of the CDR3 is TGTGCCAGCAGCTTGGTGTGGGCCCAGTACTTC.

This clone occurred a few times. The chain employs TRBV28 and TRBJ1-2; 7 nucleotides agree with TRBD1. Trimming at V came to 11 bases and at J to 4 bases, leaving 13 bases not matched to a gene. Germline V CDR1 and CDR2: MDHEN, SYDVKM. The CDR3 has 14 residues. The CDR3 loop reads CAVNRDSSAYGYTF. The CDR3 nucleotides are TGTGCCGTAAACCGGGACAGCAGCGCCTATGGCTACACCTTC.

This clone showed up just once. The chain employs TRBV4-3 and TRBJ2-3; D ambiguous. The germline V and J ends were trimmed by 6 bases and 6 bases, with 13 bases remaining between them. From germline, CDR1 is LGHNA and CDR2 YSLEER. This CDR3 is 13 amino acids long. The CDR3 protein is CASSLARPDTQYF. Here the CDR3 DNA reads TGCGCCAGCAGTCTTGCTAGACCCGATACGCAGTATTTT.

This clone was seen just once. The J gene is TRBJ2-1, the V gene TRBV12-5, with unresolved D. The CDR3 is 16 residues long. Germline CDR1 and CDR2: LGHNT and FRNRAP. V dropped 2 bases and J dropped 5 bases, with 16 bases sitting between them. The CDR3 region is CASGLSWGLGNNEQFF. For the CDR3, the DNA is TGTGCTAGTGGTTTGTCGTGGGGTTTGGGGAACAATGAGCAGTTCTTC.

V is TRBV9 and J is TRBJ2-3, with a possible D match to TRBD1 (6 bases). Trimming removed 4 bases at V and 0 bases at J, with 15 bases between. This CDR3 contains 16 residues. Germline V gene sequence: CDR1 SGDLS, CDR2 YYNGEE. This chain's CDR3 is CASSLGTGHSTDTQYF. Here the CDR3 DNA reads TGTGCCAGCAGCTTGGGCACAGGGCATAGCACAGATACGCAGTATTTT.

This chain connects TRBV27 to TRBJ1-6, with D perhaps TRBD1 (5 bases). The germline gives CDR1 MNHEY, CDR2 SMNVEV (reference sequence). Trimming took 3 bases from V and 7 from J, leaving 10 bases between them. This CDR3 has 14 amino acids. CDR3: CASSFEGYNSPLHF. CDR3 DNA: TGTGCCAGCAGTTTTGAGGGGTACAATTCACCCCTCCACTTT.

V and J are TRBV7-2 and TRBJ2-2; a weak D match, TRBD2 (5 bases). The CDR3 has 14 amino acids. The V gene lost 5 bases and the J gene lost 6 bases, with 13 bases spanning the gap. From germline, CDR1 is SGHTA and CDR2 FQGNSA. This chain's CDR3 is CASSTDAGAGELFF. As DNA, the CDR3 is TGTGCCAGCAGCACGGACGCCGGGGCCGGGGAGCTGTTTTTT.

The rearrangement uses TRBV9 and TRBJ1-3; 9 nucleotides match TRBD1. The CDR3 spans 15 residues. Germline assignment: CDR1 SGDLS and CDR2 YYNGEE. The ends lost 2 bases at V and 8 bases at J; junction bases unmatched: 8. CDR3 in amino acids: CASSVGQGSRDTIYF. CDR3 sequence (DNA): TGTGCCAGCAGCGTGGGACAGGGTTCCCGGGACACCATATATTTT.

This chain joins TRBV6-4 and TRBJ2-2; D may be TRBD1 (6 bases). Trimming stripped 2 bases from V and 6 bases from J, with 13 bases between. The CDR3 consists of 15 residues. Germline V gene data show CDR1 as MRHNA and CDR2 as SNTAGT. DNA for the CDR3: TGTGCCAGCAGTGACACAGGGCGAGGCTCCGGGGAGCTGTTTTTT. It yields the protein CASSDTGRGSGELFF.

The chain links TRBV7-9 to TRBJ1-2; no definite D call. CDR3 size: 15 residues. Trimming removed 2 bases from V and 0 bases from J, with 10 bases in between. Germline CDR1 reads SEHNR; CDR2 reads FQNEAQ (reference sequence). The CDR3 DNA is TGTGCCAGCAGCTTAACCACGGAGTCTAACTATGGCTACACCTTC. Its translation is CASSLTTESNYGYTF.

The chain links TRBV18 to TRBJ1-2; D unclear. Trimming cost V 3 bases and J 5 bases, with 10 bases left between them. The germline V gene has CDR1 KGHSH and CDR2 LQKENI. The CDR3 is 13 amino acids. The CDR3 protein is CASSPTEVYGYTF. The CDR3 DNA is TGTGCCAGCTCACCGACGGAGGTTTATGGCTACACCTTC.